Listed here are 16 T cell receptor beta chains from one sample, sequenced in a study of T cell responses to AZD1222 COVID-19 vaccine. Data came from immunoSEQ multiplex PCR; TCRdb stores just in-frame clones and leaves some out. The sample has roughly 160,000 clones, around 92% seen once; the top ten hold 4% to 5.5%. This specimen was peripheral blood, taken on day 0 of MenACWY control vaccination. These receptors were collected from an adult in good health.

This sequence joins TRBV12-3 or TRBV12-4 and TRBJ1-1; a possible D gene is TRBD1 (6 bases). Trimming removed 7 bases from V and 4 bases from J, with 13 bases in between. CDR3 length: 13 amino acids. Here the CDR3 reads CASNGGLGTEAFF. The CDR3 nucleotides are TGTGCCAGCAATGGGGGCTTGGGCACTGAAGCTTTCTTT.

This clone appeared a single time. V is TRBV27 and J is TRBJ1-2, with 9 bases matching TRBD1. V shed 2 bases and J 1 base; nucleotides not matched to a gene: 8. The CDR3 runs 17 residues. CDR1 and CDR2 from the germline V gene are MNHEY and SMNVEV (reference sequence). CDR3 amino acids: CASSLDGGTGFNYGYTF. The CDR3 DNA reads TGTGCCAGCAGTTTAGACGGGGGGACAGGGTTTAACTATGGCTACACCTTC.

The chain employs TRBV7-9 and TRBJ2-3, with D possibly called TRBD1 or TRBD2 (6 bases each). The CDR3 is 15 residues long. Per the germline V gene, CDR1 is SEHNR and CDR2 is FQNEAQ (reference sequence). V was cut by 5 bases and J by 2 bases, with 14 bases left in between. The CDR3 DNA reads TGTGCCAGCAGCACGCATACGGGGGCCACAGATACGCAGTATTTT. Translating it yields CASSTHTGATDTQYF.

The CDR3 DNA follows: TGTGCCAGCAGCCGCGTAGGGGAGCAGTTCTTC. This sequence encodes CASSRVGEQFF. The chain couples TRBV6-2 or TRBV6-3 to TRBJ2-1; no definite D call. V was trimmed by 6 bases and J by 10 bases, leaving 10 bases between them. Germline lookup yields CDR1 MNHEY and CDR2 SVGEGT. There are 11 residues in the CDR3.

The rearrangement joins TRBV4-3 to TRBJ2-7; no reliable D call. Germline CDR1 and CDR2: LGHNA and YSLEER. The CDR3 has 15 amino acids. V lost 0 bases to trimming and J lost 3 bases, with 12 bases between them. CDR3 sequence (DNA): TGCGCCAGCAGCCAAGATCTCATGAAGGGCTACGAGCAGTACTTC. Protein product: CASSQDLMKGYEQYF.

About this clone: Other DNA sequences in this sample translate to the same CDR3. This CDR3 is CASRRTEAFF. The DNA for the CDR3 is TGTGCCAGCAGGAGGACTGAAGCTTTCTTT. The V gene is TRBV28, the J gene TRBJ1-1; D unclear. Per germline, CDR1 MDHEN and CDR2 SYDVKM. Trimming took off 6 bases at V and 5 bases at J, with 4 bases between the two ends. The CDR3 totals 10 residues. Variable domain in full (rest from reference TRBV28 and TRBJ1-1): DVKVTQSSRYLVKRTGEKVFLECVQDMDHENMFWYRQDPGLGLRLIYFSYDVKMKEKGDIPEGYSVSREKKERFSLILESASTNQTSMYLCASRRTEAFFGQGTRLTVV.

The CDR3 spells CASSYSGLAGTYEQYF. The CDR3 region has the DNA TGTGCCAGCAGTTACTCCGGACTAGCGGGGACGTACGAGCAGTACTTC. The chain carries TRBV6-2 or TRBV6-3 and TRBJ2-7; TRBD2 matches 12 bases. Germline V gene data show CDR1 as MNHEY and CDR2 as SVGEGT. Trimming took 0 bases from V and 4 from J; bases not matched to a gene: 4. CDR3 length: 16 amino acids.

The rearrangement uses TRBV6-1 and TRBJ2-3; D perhaps matches TRBD2 (6 bases). Trimming pared 2 bases from V and 0 bases from J, leaving 9 bases between. CDR3 size: 15 residues. The germline CDR1 and CDR2 sequences are MNHNS and SASEGT. The CDR3: CASSEPSASTDTQYF. The CDR3 DNA sequence: TGTGCCAGCAGTGAACCTAGCGCCAGCACAGATACGCAGTATTTT.

This clone showed up just once. The chain joins TRBV2 to TRBJ1-5, with TRBD1 identical over 8 bases. V shed 6 bases and J 0 bases; nucleotides not matched to a gene: 7. Germline V lookup: CDR1 SNHLY, CDR2 FYNNEI. The CDR3 totals 16 residues. Here the CDR3 DNA reads TGTGCCAGCAGGGGACAGGTCGGGAGTAGCAATCAGCCCCAGCATTTT. This sequence encodes CASRGQVGSSNQPQHF.

The chain joins TRBV28 to TRBJ1-2; D possibly corresponds to TRBD1 (6 bases). This CDR3 is built from 15 residues. Germline lookup yields CDR1 MDHEN and CDR2 SYDVKM. V lost 4 bases and J 3 bases, leaving 15 bases between the germline ends. The CDR3 coding sequence is TGTGCCAGCAGTTCGGGGGCGATGAAGGACTATGGCTACACCTTC. Its protein product is CASSSGAMKDYGYTF.

CDR3 in amino acids: CASSPRQLNTEAFF. The CDR3 bases are TGTGCCAGCAGCCCTAGACAGTTGAACACTGAAGCTTTCTTT. The chain couples TRBV11-3 to TRBJ1-1, with D maybe TRBD1 (5 bases). CDR1 is SGHNT and CDR2 is YENEEA in the germline V gene. Trimming stripped 5 bases from V and 0 bases from J, with 10 bases between. The CDR3 has 14 residues.

Remarks on this clone: The junction shows a germline mismatch at one end, possibly a read error. The chain uses TRBV27 and TRBJ1-1, with D possibly matching TRBD1 (6 bases). The CDR3 has 17 residues. CDR1 is MNHEY, CDR2 SMNVEV, per germline (reference sequence). This CDR3 is CASRLYRGATGNTEAFF. The CDR3, as DNA: TGTGCCAGCAGATTATACCGCGGGGCGACAGGGAACACTGAAGCTTTCTTT.

This chain links TRBV28 with TRBJ1-2, with TRBD1 matching 10 bases. The length of the CDR3 is 17 residues. Germline CDR1 and CDR2: MDHEN and SYDVKM. V lost 2 bases and J lost 4; bases outside the gene matches: 10. The CDR3 sequence is CASSLGEGDRGPYGYTF. The CDR3 DNA is TGTGCCAGCAGTTTAGGTGAAGGGGACAGGGGCCCCTATGGCTACACCTTC.

The rearrangement uses TRBV4-2 and TRBJ1-2; no definite D call. The CDR3 loop spans 15 amino acids. Between the trimmed V and J ends, which lost 1 base and 4 bases, there was a span of 13 bases. Germline V gives CDR1 LGHNA, CDR2 YNFKEQ. CDR3 residues: CASSQVAGEVYGYTF. DNA of the CDR3: TGTGCCAGCAGCCAAGTTGCGGGCGAGGTCTATGGCTACACCTTC.

The genes are TRBV7-9 and TRBJ1-1; D not certain. The CDR3 runs to 13 residues. V dropped 2 bases and J dropped 5 bases, with 9 bases sitting between them. CDR1 and CDR2 (germline): SEHNR, FQNEAQ (reference sequence). For the CDR3, the DNA is TGTGCCAGCAGCTTAACCGGTAGGACTGAAGCTTTCTTT. Protein product: CASSLTGRTEAFF.

The CDR3 spells CASSPWTSGHEQYF. In nucleotides, the CDR3 is TGTGCCAGCAGCCCCTGGACTAGCGGCCACGAGCAGTACTTC. This chain uses TRBV11-2 with TRBJ2-7, with 10 nucleotides matching TRBD2. With V trimmed by 5 bases and J by 5 bases, 6 bases remained unmatched. The CDR3 is made up of 14 amino acids. CDR1 and CDR2 from the germline V gene are SGHAT and FQNNGV.